Shown below are 27 T cell receptor beta chains from a single sample sequenced in a study of tumor and adjacent non-tumor tissue in lung cancer. TCRbeta libraries were built with three rounds of nested PCR, modified from ARM-PCR. TCRdb used MiXCR to reprocess the multiplex PCR reads, holding one entry per CDR3 protein. There are about 100,000 distinct CDR3 sequences in the sample; roughly two thirds occur only once, and roughly a fifth lies in the top ten. No cell sorting was done before RNA was extracted from the tissue. The normal lung tissue was taken more than 3 cm from the tumor edge. Sequencing used distant non-tumor lung tissue. The receptors were gathered from a man aged 30-40 years with non-small cell lung cancer.

V and J are TRBV6-1 and TRBJ2-5, with 7 bases that match TRBD1. Germline V CDR1 and CDR2: MNHNS, SASEGT. This CDR3 is 14 amino acids long. Losses at the gene ends were 5 bases for V and 5 bases for J; bases not matched to a gene: 8. The CDR3: CASSSTGVPETQYF. CDR3 DNA: TGTGCCAGCAGTTCAACAGGGGTTCCGGAGACCCAGTACTTC.

The CDR3 region is CSVWNTINTEAFF. The CDR3 region has the DNA TGCAGCGTATGGAACACCATAAACACTGAAGCTTTCTTT. The chain has TRBV29-1 and TRBJ1-1, with D hard to call. The CDR3 contains 13 residues. Between the trimmed V and J ends, which lost 6 bases and 2 bases, there was a span of 13 bases. Germline CDR1 reads SQVTM; CDR2 reads ANQGSEA.

This clonotype occurred a few times. This may come from a read error, since a much larger clone is one base off. The chain joins TRBV5-5 to TRBJ2-2; D is unresolved. CDR1 is SGHKS, CDR2 YYEKEE, per germline (reference sequence). The CDR3 is 13 residues long. V was shortened by 1 base and J by 5 bases, with 6 bases between the two germline ends. The CDR3 DNA follows: TGTGCCAGCAGCTTGATTGAAACCGGGGAGCTGTTTTTT. It translates to CASSLIETGELFF.

V is TRBV20-1 and J is TRBJ1-6; weak D call: TRBD1 (5 bases). Germline V gives CDR1 DFQATT, CDR2 SNEGSKA (reference sequence). The CDR3 is 17 amino acids. As DNA, the CDR3 is TGCAGCCCCACTGGACAAGGGATGAGCTCCTATAATTCACCCCTCCACTTT. This encodes CSPTGQGMSSYNSPLHF.

The chain carries TRBV7-8 and TRBJ2-3; 15 bases match TRBD2. The CDR3 covers 18 residues. In germline, CDR1 is SGHVS, CDR2 FQNEAQ. V dropped 1 base and J dropped 4; count of bases not matched to a gene: 6. The DNA of the CDR3 is TGTGCCAGCAGCTTAGTCCCGGGACTAGCGGGAGGAGCAGATACGCAGTATTTT. Amino acids: CASSLVPGLAGGADTQYF.

A remark on this clonotype: No conserved phenylalanine or tryptophan ends this CDR3, so it is likely a read error. The limits of the CDR3 on the DNA are not certain, so only TCRdb's listed CDR3 is given. The CDR3 region is CASSTGGS. This chain connects TRBV21-1 to TRBJ2-7; TRBD1 reflects the table's D call only, with no check against the DNA. TRBV21-1 is termed a pseudogene. Termini included, the CDR3 measures 8 amino acids.

For this clonotype: The junction departs from germline at one end; a sequencing error may be responsible. This chain connects TRBV7-8 to TRBJ2-2; D is possibly TRBD2 (7 bases). The germline V gene encodes CDR1 SGHVS and CDR2 FQNEAQ. There are 15 residues in the CDR3. Here the CDR3 DNA reads TGTGCCAGCAGCTTAAGCGGGACACGGACCGAGGAGCTGTTTTTT. Translating it yields CASSLSGTRTEELFF.

Comment on this clonotype: At one end, the junction sequence differs from germline, possibly due to a read error. The chain uses TRBV11-2 and TRBJ2-4; tentative D call: TRBD1 (5 bases). Germline values: CDR1 SGHAT, CDR2 FQNNGV. This CDR3 has 17 amino acids. The CDR3 sequence is CASSLSRAFLAKNIQYF. Written as DNA, the CDR3 is TGCGCCAGCAGCTTAAGCAGGGCGTTTCTAGCCAAAAACATTCAGTACTTC.

J is TRBJ2-1 and V is TRBV6-5; D is perhaps TRBD2 (5 bases). The germline V and J ends were trimmed by 4 bases and 9 bases, with 13 bases remaining between them. The germline V gene has CDR1 MNHEY and CDR2 SVGAGI. The CDR3 has 13 residues. This chain's CDR3 is CASSSQRPGEQFF. The CDR3 DNA follows: TGTGCCAGCAGTTCGCAGCGGCCTGGTGAGCAGTTCTTC.

In its sample, this clonotype was seen many times. The chain uses TRBV11-2 and TRBJ2-1, with 10 bases aligning to TRBD2. V was clipped by 5 bases and J by 4 bases; unmatched bases: 5. Germline V gives CDR1 SGHAT, CDR2 FQNNGV. The CDR3 runs 15 residues. CDR3 loop: CASSTGTSAYNEQFF. The CDR3 DNA follows: TGTGCCAGCAGCACCGGGACTAGCGCTTACAATGAGCAGTTCTTC.

About this clonotype itself: No conserved phenylalanine or tryptophan ends this CDR3, so it is likely a read error. The limits of the CDR3 on the DNA are not certain, so only TCRdb's listed CDR3 is given. This chain joins TRBV6-6 and TRBJ2-3; TRBD1 is the table's D call, not checked against the DNA. The CDR3 is 14 residues long, ends included. Germline V gene sequence: CDR1 MNHNY, CDR2 SVGAGI (reference sequence). CDR3 protein: CATGGDRSTDTEYY.

The chain employs TRBV5-1 and TRBJ1-1; D is perhaps TRBD1 (5 bases). The V end was cut by 0 bases, the J end by 5 bases, with 11 bases between. Looked up from germline, CDR1 is SGHRS and CDR2 is YFSETQ. The CDR3 is 14 amino acids. DNA for the CDR3: TGCGCCAGCAGCTTGGTGGGGGGTGGAACTGAAGCTTTCTTT. This sequence encodes CASSLVGGGTEAFF.

Concerning this clonotype itself: A read error may be the cause here, since a much bigger clone is one base away. The gene calls are TRBV10-2 and TRBJ2-2; 10 bases agree with TRBD1. CDR3 length equals 16 residues. Germline CDR1 and CDR2: WSHSY and SAAADI. The CDR3 loop is CAGSDHGQGGARELFF. In nucleotides, the CDR3 is TGCGCCGGCAGTGACCACGGACAGGGGGGCGCGAGGGAGCTGTTTTTT.

In its sample, this clonotype was seen a few times. A much larger clone is a single base away; this may be a read error. The V call is TRBV12-3 or TRBV12-4, the J call TRBJ2-7, with D possibly called TRBD1 or TRBD2 (6 bases each). V was cut by 10 bases and J by 5 bases, with 24 bases left in between. The CDR3 consists of 15 residues. As DNA, the CDR3 is TGTGCCATCAACCGTCGGGGGCGACCTCGCCACGAGCAGTACTTC. It specifies CAINRRGRPRHEQYF.

This clonotype was seen once. A junction end diverges from the germline sequence, so it may reflect a read error. V is TRBV20-1 and J is TRBJ2-1; TRBD2 aligns across 11 bases. In germline, CDR1 is DFQATT, CDR2 SNEGSKA (reference sequence). The CDR3 is 14 residues long. In nucleotides, the CDR3 is TGCAATGCAAAACTAGCGGGGGCATACAACGAGCAGTTCTTC. It codes for CNAKLAGAYNEQFF.

The chain uses TRBV4-1 and TRBJ1-5; D perhaps matches TRBD1 (6 bases). CDR3 length: 17 residues. V lost 5 bases and J 0 bases, leaving 17 bases between the germline ends. The V gene's germline CDR1 is MGHRA and CDR2 YSYEKL. The CDR3 DNA follows: TGCGCCAGCAGCATCTTTGGGGGCCGAGATAGCAATCAGCCCCAGCATTTT. It encodes CASSIFGGRDSNQPQHF.

The genes are TRBV5-4 and TRBJ2-3, with 7 positions matching TRBD2. In germline, CDR1 is SGHNT, CDR2 YYREEE (reference sequence). The V segment lost 4 bases and the J segment 1 base; nucleotides outside the gene matches: 15. CDR3 length: 18 amino acids. The CDR3 nucleotides read TGTGCCAGCAGCCCCCCGGGACTATCGGGAGCCGGCACAGATACGCAGTATTTT. Amino acids: CASSPPGLSGAGTDTQYF. Full variable domain (outside the CDR3, taken from reference TRBV5-4 and TRBJ2-3): ETGVTQSPTHLIKTRGQQVTLRCSSQSGHNTVSWYQQALGQGPQFIFQYYREEENGRGNFPPRFSGLQFPNYSSELNVNALELDDSALYLCASSPPGLSGAGTDTQYFGPGTRLTVL.

The chain joins TRBV6-2 or TRBV6-3 to TRBJ2-1; D gene unclear. CDR3 size: 13 residues. V lost 8 bases and J 3 bases, leaving 11 bases between the germline ends. Per germline, CDR1 MNHEY and CDR2 SVGEGT. CDR3 DNA: TGTGCCAGCGCGGCGGCCCACTACAATGAGCAGTTCTTC. As protein: CASAAAHYNEQFF.

This clonotype has just a few counts. Being one base from a much bigger clone, this may be a read error. V gene TRBV20-1 combines with J gene TRBJ2-7; 7 bases match TRBD2. Looked up from germline, CDR1 is DFQATT and CDR2 is SNEGSKA (reference sequence). CDR3 length: 15 residues. Trimming at V came to 2 bases and at J to 5 bases, leaving 12 bases not matched to a gene. CDR3 nucleotides: TGCAGTGCTAGAACCTGGGCGGCTAGCGGCAACGAGCAGTACTTC. Amino acid sequence: CSARTWAASGNEQYF.

Note on this clonotype: The junction shows a germline mismatch at one end, possibly a read error. The chain uses TRBV9 and TRBJ2-3, with a possible D match to TRBD1 (5 bases). Germline loops: CDR1 SGDLS, CDR2 YYNGEE. This CDR3 is 15 amino acids long. CDR3 sequence reads: CTSSVEDGHTDTQYF. The CDR3, as DNA: TGTACCAGCAGCGTAGAGGACGGACACACAGATACGCAGTATTTT.

Note on this clonotype: This may be a read error, as it is one base from a much larger clone. V gene TRBV11-2 combines with J gene TRBJ2-1; tentative D call: TRBD2 (5 bases). The CDR3 has 13 amino acids. Germline lookup yields CDR1 SGHAT and CDR2 FQNNGV. Here the CDR3 DNA reads TGTGTCAGCAGCTTAGGAGGAGGACTTCTGCAGTTCTTC. Its protein product is CVSSLGGGLLQFF.

A word on this clonotype: The junction departs from germline at one end; a sequencing error may be responsible. The V call is TRBV20-1, the J call TRBJ2-7; no clear D. Germline CDR1 and CDR2: DFQATT and SNEGSKA (reference sequence). The CDR3 is made up of 14 amino acids. The CDR3 spells CSAPRGGEAYDQYF. In DNA form, the CDR3 reads TGCAGTGCCCCCCGTGGTGGAGAAGCCTACGATCAGTACTTC.

Remarks on this clonotype: A much larger clone differs by one base, so this may be a read error. The chain is built from TRBV13 and TRBJ2-4, with D possibly being TRBD1 or TRBD2 (5 bases each). CDR1 PRHDT and CDR2 FYEKMQ come from the germline V gene (reference sequence). The CDR3 is 15 residues long. The germline V and J ends were trimmed by 1 base and 8 bases, with 15 bases remaining between them. CDR3 nucleotide sequence: TGTGCCAGCAGCTTAGCGGCTAGCAGGGCAGACATTCAGTACTTC. This translates into CASSLAASRADIQYF.

Only one count was recorded for this clonotype. The chain combines TRBV6-5 with TRBJ1-1; the D is unclear. Germline V gene data show CDR1 as MNHEY and CDR2 as SVGAGI. The germline V and J ends were trimmed by 2 bases and 6 bases, with 10 bases remaining between them. The CDR3 loop spans 13 amino acids. The CDR3 DNA follows: TGTGCCAGCAGTTACCGAGACGGAGCTGAAGCTTTCTTT. Its translation: CASSYRDGAEAFF.

A note on this clonotype: A much larger clone differs from this one at a single base, so this may be a read error. The genes are TRBV5-6 and TRBJ2-3, with 12 bases that match TRBD2. Germline assignment: CDR1 SGHDT and CDR2 YYEEEE. Unmatched junction bases numbered 12, after V lost 3 bases and J lost 10 bases. This CDR3 has 16 amino acids. CDR3 sequence reads: CASSSRLAGAWDPQYF. The DNA of the CDR3 is TGTGCCAGCAGCTCGCGACTAGCGGGGGCCTGGGATCCGCAGTATTTT.

Regarding this clonotype: A much larger clone differs from this one at a single base, so this may be a read error. This chain joins TRBV7-8 and TRBJ1-1; D gene uncertain. CDR3 size: 14 residues. Trimming left V 1 base short and J 3 bases short, with 9 bases between. CDR1 is SGHVS, CDR2 FQNEAQ, per germline. The CDR3 region is CASSLGRSDTEAFF. CDR3 DNA: TGTGCCAGCAGCTTAGGTCGGTCGGACACTGAAGCTTTCTTT.

At least ten counts were recorded for this clonotype. V gene TRBV4-2 combines with J gene TRBJ2-3; 7 nucleotides agree with TRBD2. J was trimmed by 2 bases and V by 1 base; bases with no gene match: 3. The CDR3 is made up of 15 amino acids. Germline values: CDR1 LGHNA, CDR2 YNFKEQ. In nucleotides, the CDR3 is TGTGCCAGCAGCCAAGGTAGCGGGCCCACAGATACGCAGTATTTT. Amino acid sequence: CASSQGSGPTDTQYF.